The 24 T cell receptor beta chains below all came from one sample that was sequenced in a study of identical twins. Via MiXCR, TCRdb re-called the 5' RACE reads, giving one row per CDR3 protein. The sample contains hundreds of thousands of distinct CDR3 sequences, 8% to 9% of which appear only once. The same specimen was also included in a second study, on yellow fever vaccine responses in identical twins.

The sequencing input was PBMCs. The receptors originated from a woman aged 18-35 years in good health.

This clonotype was recorded many times. The CDR3 protein is CSARVEGGAYNEQFF. The CDR3 nucleotides read TGCAGTGCTAGAGTCGAGGGGGGGGCCTACAATGAGCAGTTCTTC. The chain joins TRBV20-1 to TRBJ2-1, with D possibly matching TRBD2 (7 bases). CDR1 and CDR2 (germline): DFQATT, SNEGSKA (reference sequence). The CDR3 runs 15 residues. V was clipped by 1 base and J by 2 bases, with 12 bases between them.

This clonotype was seen a handful of times. CDR3 residues: CASSLRRGLAGSYEQYF. CDR3 nucleotides: TGTGCCAGCAGCTTAAGGAGGGGACTAGCGGGGTCCTACGAGCAGTACTTC. The chain joins TRBV11-2 to TRBJ2-7; 13 bases line up with TRBD2. CDR3 length: 17 amino acids. Germline V lookup: CDR1 SGHAT, CDR2 FQNNGV. J gave up 1 base and V 2 bases, and 5 bases lay outside the gene matches.

The V call is TRBV6-2 or TRBV6-3, the J call TRBJ2-5; D gene ambiguous. CDR1 is MNHEY and CDR2 is SVGEGT in the germline V gene. V lost 5 bases to trimming and J lost 0 bases, with 10 bases between them. CDR3 length equals 14 residues. The CDR3 bases are TGTGCCAGCAGTCAACAGCAGTACCAAGAGACCCAGTACTTC. This codes for CASSQQQYQETQYF.

The V gene is TRBV29-1, the J gene TRBJ2-5; D may be TRBD1 (6 bases). There are 12 residues in the CDR3. Trimming left V 7 bases short and J 4 bases short, with 13 bases between. CDR1 and CDR2 from the germline V gene are SQVTM and ANQGSEA. The CDR3 nucleotides are TGCAGCGCAGGGGACAATCGAGAGACCCAGTACTTC. This sequence encodes CSAGDNRETQYF.

This clonotype was counted only a few times. The rearrangement links TRBV20-1 to TRBJ2-1; 8 bases match TRBD2. Trimming removed 0 bases from V and 5 bases from J; junction bases left unmatched: 6. The germline CDR1 and CDR2 sequences are DFQATT and SNEGSKA (reference sequence). CDR3 length equals 15 residues. CDR3 nucleotide sequence: TGCAGTGCTAGAGATACTCGACTAGCGAACAATGAGCAGTTCTTC. Amino acid sequence: CSARDTRLANNEQFF.

The gene calls are TRBV5-1 and TRBJ2-2, with D possibly called TRBD1 or TRBD2 (7 bases each). This CDR3 has 17 amino acids. V was trimmed by 4 bases and J by 4 bases, leaving 20 bases between them. Germline V CDR1 and CDR2: SGHRS, YFSETQ. CDR3 region: CASSPRVAGGVTGELFF. The CDR3, as DNA: TGCGCCAGCAGCCCCAGAGTGGCAGGGGGGGTCACCGGGGAGCTGTTTTTT.

This sequence joins TRBV2 and TRBJ2-5, with D unclear. The germline gives CDR1 SNHLY, CDR2 FYNNEI. The ends were cut back, 6 bases at V and 2 bases at J, with 16 bases in the middle. This CDR3 is built from 15 residues. CDR3 loop: CASRDPNPGQETQYF. DNA of the CDR3: TGTGCCAGCAGGGACCCCAACCCAGGACAAGAGACCCAGTACTTC.

The V and J genes are TRBV6-5 and TRBJ2-1; tentative D call: TRBD1 (6 bases). The length of the CDR3 is 17 residues. The V end was cut by 2 bases, the J end by 8 bases, with 22 bases between. Germline values: CDR1 MNHEY, CDR2 SVGAGI. The CDR3 region is CASSYGFGTPIDDEQFF. The CDR3 DNA is TGTGCCAGCAGTTACGGTTTTGGGACACCGATTGATGATGAGCAGTTCTTC.

This clonotype came up a few times. The rearrangement links TRBV27 to TRBJ2-7; 9 nucleotides line up with TRBD2. V shed 6 bases, J shed 5 bases, and the junction held 8 bases outside the gene matches. CDR3 length: 14 amino acids. Germline-derived CDR1 and CDR2 are MNHEY and SMNVEV (reference sequence). The CDR3 loop reads CASRSGLALHEQYF. CDR3 DNA sequence: TGTGCCAGCAGATCCGGACTAGCGCTTCACGAGCAGTACTTC.

The CDR3 region is CASSISSSSGANVLTF. The CDR3 DNA reads as TGTGCCAGTAGTATATCCAGCAGCTCTGGGGCCAACGTCCTGACTTTC. J is TRBJ2-6 and V is TRBV19; no reliable D call. V was cut by 2 bases and J by 0 bases, with 8 bases left in between. CDR3 size: 16 residues. Per germline, CDR1 LNHDA and CDR2 SQIVND (reference sequence).

This clonotype occurred a few times. The V call is TRBV11-2, the J call TRBJ2-2; D remains ambiguous. CDR1 SGHAT and CDR2 FQNNGV come from the germline V gene. Trimming pared 6 bases from V and 1 base from J, leaving 9 bases between. The CDR3 consists of 14 residues. The CDR3 region has the DNA TGTGCCAGCAGTCTTTGGCGGAACACCGGGGAGCTGTTTTTT. It yields the protein CASSLWRNTGELFF.

The chain joins TRBV11-2 to TRBJ2-3; 14 nucleotides line up with TRBD2. The CDR3 spans 17 residues. CDR1 is SGHAT and CDR2 is FQNNGV in the germline V gene. Trimming cost V 5 bases and J 5 bases; bases outside gene matches: 9. CDR3: CASSPRLAGGPGDTQYF. The CDR3 nucleotides read TGTGCCAGCAGCCCCCGACTAGCGGGGGGGCCTGGAGATACGCAGTATTTT.

The chain has TRBV10-3 and TRBJ1-2, with D unresolved. Germline V gene sequence: CDR1 ENHRY, CDR2 SYGVKD. This CDR3 contains 17 residues. V shed 0 bases and J shed 4 bases, with 18 bases lying between them. The CDR3, as DNA: TGTGCCATCAGTGAGTCGTACGGCGGTGGTCATGTCTATGGCTACACCTTC. Its translation is CAISESYGGGHVYGYTF.

The sample holds many counts of this clonotype. J is TRBJ2-7 and V is TRBV7-9, with D possibly matching TRBD1 (6 bases). The V gene lost 4 bases and the J gene lost 0 bases, with 13 bases spanning the gap. The CDR3 runs to 15 residues. Germline CDR1 is SEHNR and CDR2 is FQNEAQ (reference sequence). CDR3 in DNA: TGTGCCAGCAGCTCTACGACAGGTATCTCCTACGAGCAGTACTTC. Encoded protein: CASSSTTGISYEQYF.

This chain links TRBV7-8 with TRBJ2-7, with no clear D. V gave up 1 base and J gave up 7 bases, with 17 bases separating them. Germline loops: CDR1 SGHVS, CDR2 FQNEAQ. This CDR3 has 15 residues. The CDR3 region is CASSLGPQVVGEQYF. The CDR3 nucleotides read TGTGCCAGCAGCTTAGGCCCTCAGGTAGTAGGTGAGCAGTACTTC.

This clonotype appeared a few times. This rearrangement joins TRBV7-2 to TRBJ2-7; maybe TRBD1 (5 bases). Germline CDR1 is SGHTA and CDR2 is FQGNSA. The CDR3 runs 15 residues. Trimming left V 3 bases short and J 1 base short, with 13 bases between. The CDR3 coding sequence is TGTGCCAGCAGCTTGATCCCCCAGGGTTCCTACGAGCAGTACTTC. Translating gives CASSLIPQGSYEQYF.

This clonotype appeared a few times. The chain links TRBV20-1 to TRBJ2-5; unclear D gene. The germline V and J ends were trimmed by 7 bases and 1 base, with 10 bases remaining between them. The germline V gene has CDR1 DFQATT and CDR2 SNEGSKA (reference sequence). The CDR3 covers 12 residues. The CDR3 spells CSGFYSQETQYF. The CDR3 coding sequence is TGCAGTGGGTTTTACAGCCAAGAGACCCAGTACTTC.

J is TRBJ2-7 and V is TRBV4-2; 12 bases map to TRBD2. Germline V gives CDR1 LGHNA, CDR2 YNFKEQ. Losses at the gene ends were 5 bases for V and 4 bases for J; bases not matched to a gene: 18. The CDR3 is 19 residues long. The CDR3, as DNA: TGTGCCAGCAGCATACGTAGAGAGCTAGCGGGAGGGCCGCGATACGAGCAGTACTTC. Its protein product is CASSIRRELAGGPRYEQYF.

This clonotype was found a few times. This chain joins TRBV5-5 and TRBJ2-7; D call uncertain. This CDR3 spans 15 amino acids. From germline, CDR1 is SGHKS and CDR2 YYEKEE (reference sequence). V lost 3 bases to trimming and J lost 4 bases, with 17 bases between them. CDR3 sequence reads: CASSSRSQHEYEQYF. The CDR3, as DNA: TGTGCCAGCAGCTCCCGAAGTCAACACGAGTACGAGCAGTACTTC.

The sample holds a few counts of this clonotype. The rearrangement links TRBV2 to TRBJ2-3; a weak D match, TRBD2 (6 bases). Germline V CDR1 and CDR2: SNHLY, FYNNEI. There are 15 residues in the CDR3. V lost 2 bases to trimming and J lost 1 base, with 10 bases between them. The CDR3 region is CASSEWAGRTDTQYF. DNA of the CDR3: TGTGCCAGCAGTGAATGGGCGGGGCGCACAGATACGCAGTATTTT.

This clonotype has ten or more counts. J is TRBJ2-7 and V is TRBV4-2; no reliable D call. The CDR3 covers 14 residues. Germline V gives CDR1 LGHNA, CDR2 YNFKEQ. V gave up 0 bases and J gave up 3 bases, with 9 bases separating them. The CDR3 bases are TGTGCCAGCAGCCAAGATTACGGTGTCTACGAGCAGTACTTC. It encodes CASSQDYGVYEQYF.

This rearrangement joins TRBV6-1 to TRBJ2-1; D is possibly TRBD1 or TRBD2 (6 bases each). V was clipped by 1 base and J by 0 bases, with 13 bases between them. Germline values: CDR1 MNHNS, CDR2 SASEGT. This CDR3 is 17 amino acids long. The CDR3 spells CASSEEGGISSYNEQFF. CDR3 nucleotides: TGTGCCAGCAGTGAAGAAGGGGGGATAAGCTCCTACAATGAGCAGTTCTTC.

This clonotype was counted ten times or more. The J gene is TRBJ2-5, the V gene TRBV4-1, with TRBD2 matching over 9 bases. The CDR3 length is 15 residues. Germline V gives CDR1 MGHRA, CDR2 YSYEKL. Trimming took 2 bases from V and 4 from J; bases not matched to a gene: 5. The CDR3 loop is CASSQIAGAGETQYF. DNA of the CDR3: TGCGCCAGCAGCCAAATAGCGGGAGCTGGAGAGACCCAGTACTTC.

This clonotype has more than one count but fewer than ten. The chain combines TRBV3-1 with TRBJ2-6; D gene ambiguous. Trimming removed 1 base from V and 0 bases from J, with 4 bases in between. The CDR3 runs 15 residues. Germline V gene lookup returns CDR1 LGHDT and CDR2 YNNKEL (reference sequence). CDR3 in DNA: TGTGCCAGCAGCCAAGGGGTCTCTGGGGCCAACGTCCTGACTTTC. This sequence encodes CASSQGVSGANVLTF. The complete variable domain, with remaining parts taken from reference TRBV3-1 and TRBJ2-6, reads DTAVSQTPKYLVTQMGNDKSIKCEQNLGHDTMYWYKQDSKKFLKIMFSYNNKELIINETVPNRFSPKSPDKAHLNLHINSLELGDSAVYFCASSQGVSGANVLTFGAGSRLTVL.